These 5 T cell receptor beta chains were all obtained from the same sample, sequenced in a study of blood T cell repertoires in COVID-19. The assay was immunoSEQ multiplex PCR, and TCRdb's table has in-frame clones only and misses some. Here the sample spans around 220,000 clones, about nine tenths being singletons. Sequenced input: peripheral blood. All receptors come from a woman aged 50 to 60 with acute or convalescent COVID-19.

The chain combines TRBV5-1 with TRBJ2-7, with a tentative D call TRBD1 (5 bases). The CDR3 covers 15 residues. V lost 0 bases and J lost 0, with 10 bases in between. Looked up from germline, CDR1 is SGHRS and CDR2 is YFSETQ. The CDR3 reads CASSLGGSRSYEQYF. The CDR3 DNA reads TGCGCCAGCAGCTTGGGGGGCAGCCGCTCCTACGAGCAGTACTTC.

V usage is TRBV6-5 and J usage is TRBJ1-4; 8 bases map to TRBD1. The CDR3 is 14 amino acids. Germline values: CDR1 MNHEY, CDR2 SVGAGI. The ends lost 2 bases at V and 8 bases at J; junction bases unmatched: 4. This CDR3 reads CASSYETGAEKLFF. CDR3 DNA sequence: TGTGCCAGCAGTTACGAGACAGGGGCCGAAAAACTGTTTTTT.

In its sample, this clone was seen a few times. V and J are TRBV5-1 and TRBJ1-1; D possibly corresponds to TRBD1 (6 bases). CDR3 length: 17 residues. With 0 bases removed from V and 6 bases from J, the gap between germline ends came to 21 bases. The germline CDR1 and CDR2 sequences are SGHRS and YFSETQ. CDR3 sequence (DNA): TGCGCCAGCAGCTTGGTTGCAGGACAGTGGAGCTCAGCTGAAGCTTTCTTT. Its translation: CASSLVAGQWSSAEAFF.

This chain uses TRBV27 with TRBJ1-5, with TRBD1 identical over 7 bases. Germline V gene data show CDR1 as MNHEY and CDR2 as SMNVEV (reference sequence). This CDR3 spans 13 amino acids. Germline trimming cut 5 bases from V and 4 bases from J; bases unmatched to any gene: 2. This CDR3 reads CASSIRGNQPQHF. CDR3 coding DNA: TGTGCCAGCAGTATCAGGGGGAATCAGCCCCAGCATTTT.

The chain uses TRBV11-3 and TRBJ2-7, with D unclear. The germline V gene has CDR1 SGHNT and CDR2 YENEEA. The V gene lost 5 bases and the J gene lost 4 bases, with 3 bases spanning the gap. The CDR3 length is 10 residues. The CDR3 sequence is CASSRYEQYF. The DNA for the CDR3 is TGTGCCAGCAGCCGTTACGAGCAGTACTTC.